This section outlines one TCR beta chain sequence together with its context. Its antigen is still unknown. Assay: immunoSEQ multiplex PCR; the TCRdb copy retains only in-frame clones and omits some. The sample yields 20,000 to 25,000 clones, approximately 70% seen once. Viral peptide pools were used in the ViraFEST assay to expand antigen-specific CD4+ T cells, and sequencing came afterward. Having been cultured for approximately ten days, the cells underwent CD4+ T cell isolation. Nucleocapsid antibodies stayed negative before and after vaccination, showing no earlier SARS-CoV-2 infection. Each well held about 2 million PBMC cultured with around 9 ug/ml peptides and about 10 IU/ml IL-2. Days 3 and 7 saw half the medium replaced with IL-2 medium. These data belong to a study of vaccination effects on CD4 cells after COVID-19. The source was CD4+ T cells from PBMCs cultured with HCoV-NL63 spike peptides, collected before COVID-19 vaccination. The sequence came from a human donor who received a COVID-19 vaccine.

CDR3 protein: CASSYRAWGGDTQYF. The CDR3 bases are TGTGCCAGCAGTTACAGGGCCTGGGGGGGAGATACGCAGTATTTT. The chain combines TRBV6-5 with TRBJ2-3; 7 nucleotides agree with TRBD2. The CDR3 totals 15 residues. V shed 2 bases, J shed 5 bases, and the junction held 7 bases outside the gene matches. Germline V CDR1 and CDR2: MNHEY, SVGAGI.